This TCR beta chain was obtained from a study of human T cells and chemical hapten exposure. Study context: Sensitization used 2% DPC on 2 cm by 2 cm upper inner arm skin. Each patch test put 0.01% DPC on the upper back, and results were read at 6 days. Patients were mainly female, each with alopecia areata, totalis or universalis.

As originally analysed: Sample TCR counts, which ranged from roughly 23,224 to 750,000, had a median of roughly 96,000. TCRdb processed the RACE reads anew with MiXCR; each CDR3 protein has one entry. TCRdb, rather than the study authors, made the V and J calls. The data hold around 300,000 distinct CDR3 sequences, with about 5.4% observed a single time. The trim removed 4 bases at V and 6 bases at J, leaving 7 bases unmatched. The germline V gene has CDR1 SGDLS and CDR2 YYNGEE. The CDR3 extends over 15 amino acids. The time point was: pre-sensitization, week 0. The treatment: therapeutic diphenylcyclopropenone sensitization with weekly scalp DPC.

This chain links TRBV9 with TRBJ2-3; TRBD2 matches 11 bases. The sequenced sample was whole blood, obtained in connection with sensitization to the hapten diphenylcyclopropenone (DPC). The sequence was obtained from a young woman with alopecia areata. Some clones in this sample may be carry-over from other donors' samples. The CDR3 nucleotides read TGTGCCAGCAGCCCGTTTAGCGGGGGGGCGGATACGCAGTATTTT. Amino acids: CASSPFSGGADTQYF.